This TCR beta chain was identified during a study of shared clonotypes between healthy human individuals. Profiled with immunoSEQ multiplex PCR; TCRdb holds only in-frame clones, not every one. The sample holds 2.5 million or so clones, 85% to 95% seen once. V was trimmed by 5 bases and J by 3 bases, leaving 13 bases between them. Germline CDR1 and CDR2: SNHLY and FYNNEI. This CDR3 is built from 14 residues. The sequence was obtained from a man aged 18 to 30 in good health. This sequence joins TRBV2 and TRBJ1-2; D possibly corresponds to TRBD1 (6 bases). Sequenced sample: naive CD4+ T cells sorted from blood. The subset here: CD45RA+ positively selected. The CDR3 reads CASSLGGADYGYTF. CDR3 DNA: TGTGCCAGCAGTTTGGGGGGCGCGGACTATGGCTACACCTTC.